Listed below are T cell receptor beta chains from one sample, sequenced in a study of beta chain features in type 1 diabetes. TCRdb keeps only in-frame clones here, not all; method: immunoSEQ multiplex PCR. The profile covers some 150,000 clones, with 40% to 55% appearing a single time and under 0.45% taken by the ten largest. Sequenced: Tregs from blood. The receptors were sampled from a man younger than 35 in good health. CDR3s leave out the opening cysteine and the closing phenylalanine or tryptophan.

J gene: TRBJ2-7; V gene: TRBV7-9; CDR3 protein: ASRIAGGPRTASIYEQY
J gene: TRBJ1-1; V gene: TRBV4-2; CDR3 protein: ASSHEGAGNTEAF
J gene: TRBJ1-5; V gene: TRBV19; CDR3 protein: ASRTGGFSNQPQH
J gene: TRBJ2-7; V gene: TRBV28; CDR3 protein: ASAVTGPYEQY
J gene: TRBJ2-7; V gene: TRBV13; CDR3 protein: ASSYIAGLSYEQY
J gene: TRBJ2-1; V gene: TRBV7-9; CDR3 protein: ASSSPERGKTRNEQF
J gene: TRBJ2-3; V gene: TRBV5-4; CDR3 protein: ASSTPTGSATDTQY
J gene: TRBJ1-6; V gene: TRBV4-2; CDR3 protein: ASSQDTGTGSFYNSPLH
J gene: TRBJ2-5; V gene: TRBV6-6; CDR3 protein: ASGIDRQETQY
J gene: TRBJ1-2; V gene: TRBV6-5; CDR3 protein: ASRRPGTETYT
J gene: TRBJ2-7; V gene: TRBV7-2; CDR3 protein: ASSPRAGAYEQY
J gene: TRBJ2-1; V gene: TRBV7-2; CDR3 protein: ASTRGRLHEQF
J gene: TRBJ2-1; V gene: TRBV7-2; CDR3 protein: ASSFVAGGHNEQF
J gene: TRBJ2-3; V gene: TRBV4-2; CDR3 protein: ASSLGLAEGTDTQY
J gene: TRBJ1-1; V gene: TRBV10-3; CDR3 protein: AIKMGQQNTEAF
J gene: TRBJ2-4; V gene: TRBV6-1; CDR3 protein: ASRTRVGGNIQY
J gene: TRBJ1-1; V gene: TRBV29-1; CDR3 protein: SVSTPPGEAF
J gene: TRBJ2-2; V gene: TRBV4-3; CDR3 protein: ASSQLYTGELF